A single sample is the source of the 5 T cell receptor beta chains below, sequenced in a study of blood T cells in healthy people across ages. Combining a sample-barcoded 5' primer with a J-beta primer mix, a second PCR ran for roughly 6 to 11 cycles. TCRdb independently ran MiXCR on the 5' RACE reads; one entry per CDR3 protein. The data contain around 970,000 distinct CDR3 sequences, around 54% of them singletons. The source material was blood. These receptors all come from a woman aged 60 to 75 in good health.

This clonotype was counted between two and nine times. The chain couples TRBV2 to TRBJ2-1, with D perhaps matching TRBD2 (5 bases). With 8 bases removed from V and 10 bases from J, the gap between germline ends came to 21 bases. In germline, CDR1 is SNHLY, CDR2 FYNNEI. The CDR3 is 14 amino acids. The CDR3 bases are TGTGCCAGCTCCCGGGTCCTAGCTGGGATGGAGCAGTTCTTC. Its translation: CASSRVLAGMEQFF.

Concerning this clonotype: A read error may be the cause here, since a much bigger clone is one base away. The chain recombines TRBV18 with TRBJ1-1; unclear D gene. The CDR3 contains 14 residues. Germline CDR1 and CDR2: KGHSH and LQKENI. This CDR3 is CASSPIVRNTGAFF. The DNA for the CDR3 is TGTGCCAGCTCACCAATTGTCAGGAACACTGGAGCTTTCTTT.

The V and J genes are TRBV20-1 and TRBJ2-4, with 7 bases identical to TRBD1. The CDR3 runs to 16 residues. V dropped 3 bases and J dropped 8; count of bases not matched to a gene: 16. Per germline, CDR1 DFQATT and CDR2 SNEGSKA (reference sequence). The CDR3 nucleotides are TGCAGTGCTAGGGGGGCAGGGGGAACGGCCCTGGACATTCAGTACTTC. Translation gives CSARGAGGTALDIQYF.

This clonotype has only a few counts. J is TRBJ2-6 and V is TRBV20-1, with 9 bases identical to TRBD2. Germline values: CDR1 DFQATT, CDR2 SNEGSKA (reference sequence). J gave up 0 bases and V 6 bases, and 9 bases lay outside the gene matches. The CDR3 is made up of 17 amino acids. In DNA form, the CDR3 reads TGCAGTGCCGCGGGGGGGGCCATTCGCTCTGGGGCCAACGTCCTGACTTTC. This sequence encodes CSAAGGAIRSGANVLTF.

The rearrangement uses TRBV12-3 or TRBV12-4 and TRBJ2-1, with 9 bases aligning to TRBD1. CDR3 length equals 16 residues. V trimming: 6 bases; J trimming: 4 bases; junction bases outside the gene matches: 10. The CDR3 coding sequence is TGTGCCAGCAGCTCACAGGGGGCGGTTGAATACAATGAGCAGTTCTTC. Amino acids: CASSSQGAVEYNEQFF.